This T cell receptor beta chain derives from a study of persistence of HIV-infected CD4 T cells. The immunoSEQ assay was version 4, run in survey mode. Genomic DNA was diluted to 10 ng/uL, up to 1 ug per sample. Produced via immunoSEQ multiplex PCR; TCRdb's table is partial and in-frame only. The repertoire holds about 28,000 clones, more than 75% seen once, with about 4.5% in the top ten. The stimulus was lysate of CMV-infected fibroblasts, about 10 ug/mL. CD40L/CD69 double-negative CD45RO-high memory CD4+ T cells were collected. Suppressive ART was started during chronic HIV-1 infection in these adults. Comments on this clone: Its target is not known.

From germline, CDR1 is SNHLY and CDR2 FYNNEI. The CDR3 is 15 residues long. V lost 6 bases and J lost 1, with 12 bases in between. The chain combines TRBV2 with TRBJ2-2, with D possibly matching TRBD1 (6 bases). The specimen was CD4+ T cells sorted from PBMCs after roughly 18-hour stimulation, collected from a patient who received antiretroviral therapy. The sequence was collected from an adult man with HIV who was CMV-seropositive. CDR3 in DNA: TGTGCCAGCAGATTAACGGGACAGAACACCGGGGAGCTGTTTTTT. Translated, it gives CASRLTGQNTGELFF.